This entry describes one T cell receptor beta chain. Its antigen is unidentified. This specimen includes other DNA sequences encoding the same CDR3. This record belongs to a study of cytomegalovirus exposure and HLA in healthy donors. Study findings and constraints: Presence/absence analyses took donor sequencing depth as roughly uniform. Segments of the TCR beta V type were, in most cases, productive about 87% or about 30% of the time in an earlier analysis.

The length of the CDR3 is 14 residues. The V gene's germline CDR1 is SEHNR and CDR2 FQNEAQ (reference sequence). V lost 1 base, J lost 6 bases, and 2 bases stayed unmatched. Researchers ran the PCR with 60 Vbeta and 13 Jbeta primers. Clones were read by immunoSEQ multiplex PCR, and TCRdb kept only the in-frame ones, dropping some. The sample carries some 250,000 clones, around 76% recorded once. The clonotype originates from a woman aged 40 to 50 in good health and CMV-seropositive. The sequencing input was PBMCs. This sequence joins TRBV7-9 and TRBJ2-1; TRBD2 matches 8 bases. The CDR3 DNA is TGTGCCAGCAGCTTAGGTCTAGCGGGCAATGAGCAGTTCTTC. Its protein is CASSLGLAGNEQFF.